This T cell receptor beta chain was obtained from a study of shared clonotypes between healthy human individuals. Background on the study: Every donor yielded three CD4 naive, three CD4 memory, two CD8 naive and one CD8 memory plate.

Study outcomes and limitations: Naive subsets typically showed greater estimated richness than memory subsets.

This CDR3 has 11 residues. CDR1 is SGHVS and CDR2 is FQNEAQ in the germline V gene. The germline V and J ends were trimmed by 5 bases and 6 bases, with 8 bases remaining between them. Several immunoSEQ plates held equal portions of the genomic DNA taken from each subset. As handled by the study authors: With immunoSEQ giving junction-only sequences and no quality scores, filtering differed. TCRdb's copy holds only in-frame clones and misses some; the assay was immunoSEQ multiplex PCR. That table is the source of V, J and clone size, and D and trimming were worked out from the DNA. The repertoire holds about 2.1 million clones, with around 93% as singletons. CD45RO-negative, CCR7-positively selected cells formed the naive CD8 fraction, excluding terminally differentiated effector memory CD45RA+ cells. Concerning this clone: The antigen is undetermined.

V gene TRBV7-8 combines with J gene TRBJ2-7, with D perhaps given as TRBD1 or TRBD2 (6 bases each). The TCR originated in a man between 18 and 35 years old in good health. Some clones in this sample may be carry-over from other donors' samples. Source material: naive CD8+ T cells from PBMCs. CDR3 in DNA: TGTGCCAGCAGCGAGGGGGGCGAGCAGTACTTC. Encoded protein: CASSEGGEQYF.